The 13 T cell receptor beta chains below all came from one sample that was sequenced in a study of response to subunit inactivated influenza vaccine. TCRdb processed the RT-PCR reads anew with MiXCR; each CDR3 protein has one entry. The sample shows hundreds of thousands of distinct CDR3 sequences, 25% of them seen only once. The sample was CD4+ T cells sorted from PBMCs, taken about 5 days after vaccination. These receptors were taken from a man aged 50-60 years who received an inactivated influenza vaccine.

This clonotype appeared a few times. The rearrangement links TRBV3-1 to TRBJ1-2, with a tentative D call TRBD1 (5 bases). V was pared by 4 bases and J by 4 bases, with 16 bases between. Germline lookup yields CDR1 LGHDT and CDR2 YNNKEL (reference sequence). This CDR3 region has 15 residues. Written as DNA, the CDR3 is TGTGCCAGCAGCCTTGGGGGAACAGCGTCCTATGGCTACACCTTC. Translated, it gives CASSLGGTASYGYTF.

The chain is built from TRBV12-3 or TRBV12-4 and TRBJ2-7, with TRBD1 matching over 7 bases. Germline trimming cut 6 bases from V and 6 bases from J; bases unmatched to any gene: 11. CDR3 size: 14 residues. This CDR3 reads CASSRGQAMAEQYF. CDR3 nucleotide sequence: TGTGCCAGCAGCCGAGGACAGGCTATGGCCGAGCAGTACTTC.

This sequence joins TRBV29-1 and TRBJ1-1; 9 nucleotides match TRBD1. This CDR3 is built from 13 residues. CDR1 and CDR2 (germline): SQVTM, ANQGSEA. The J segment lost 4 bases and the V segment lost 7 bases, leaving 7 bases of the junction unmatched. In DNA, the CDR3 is TGCAGCGCGACAGGGGGACGAGTCACTGAAGCTTTCTTT. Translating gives CSATGGRVTEAFF.

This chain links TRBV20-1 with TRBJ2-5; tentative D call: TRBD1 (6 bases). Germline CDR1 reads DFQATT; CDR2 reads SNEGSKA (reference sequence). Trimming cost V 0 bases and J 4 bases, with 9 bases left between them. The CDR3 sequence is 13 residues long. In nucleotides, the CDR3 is TGCAGTGCTAGAGATTTCAGGGGAGAGACCCAGTACTTC. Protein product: CSARDFRGETQYF.

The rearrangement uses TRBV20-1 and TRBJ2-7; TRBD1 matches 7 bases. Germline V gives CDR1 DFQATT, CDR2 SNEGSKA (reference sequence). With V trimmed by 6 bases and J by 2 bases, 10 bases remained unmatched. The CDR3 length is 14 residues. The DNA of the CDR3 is TGCAGTGCCAAGGGACAGCCTATTGCCTACGAGCAGTACTTC. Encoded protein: CSAKGQPIAYEQYF.

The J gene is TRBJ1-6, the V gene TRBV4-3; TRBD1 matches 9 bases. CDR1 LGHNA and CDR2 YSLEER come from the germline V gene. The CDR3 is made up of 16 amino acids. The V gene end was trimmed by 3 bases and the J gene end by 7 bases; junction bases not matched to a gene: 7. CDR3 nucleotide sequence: TGCGCCAGCAGCCAGATAACAGGGGGCACGAATTCACCCCTCCACTTT. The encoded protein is CASSQITGGTNSPLHF.

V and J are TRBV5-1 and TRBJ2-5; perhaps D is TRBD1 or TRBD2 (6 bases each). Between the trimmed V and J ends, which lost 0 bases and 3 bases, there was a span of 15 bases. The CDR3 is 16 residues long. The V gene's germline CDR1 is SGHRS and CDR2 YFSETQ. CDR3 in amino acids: CASSLDGRGQEETQYF. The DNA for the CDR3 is TGCGCCAGCAGCTTGGACGGTCGGGGGCAGGAAGAGACCCAGTACTTC.

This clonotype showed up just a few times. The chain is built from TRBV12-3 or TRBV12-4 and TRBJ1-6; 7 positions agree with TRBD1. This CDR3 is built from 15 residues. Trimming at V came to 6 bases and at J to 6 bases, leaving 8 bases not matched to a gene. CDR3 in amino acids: CASSPGTVLNSPLHF. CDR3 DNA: TGTGCCAGCAGCCCCGGGACAGTTCTTAATTCACCCCTCCACTTT.

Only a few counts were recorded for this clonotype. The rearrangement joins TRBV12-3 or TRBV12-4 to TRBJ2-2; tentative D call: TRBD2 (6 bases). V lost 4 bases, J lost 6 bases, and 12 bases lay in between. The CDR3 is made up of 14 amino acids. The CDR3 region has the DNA TGTGCCAGCAGTTGGCTTGCGGGGCCCGGGGAGCTGTTTTTT. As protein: CASSWLAGPGELFF.

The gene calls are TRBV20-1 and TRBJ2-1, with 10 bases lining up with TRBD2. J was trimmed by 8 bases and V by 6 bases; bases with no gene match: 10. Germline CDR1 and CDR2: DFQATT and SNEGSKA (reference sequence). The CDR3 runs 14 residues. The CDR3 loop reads CSAQKGLARDEQFF. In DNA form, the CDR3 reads TGCAGTGCGCAAAAGGGACTAGCGAGAGATGAGCAGTTCTTC.

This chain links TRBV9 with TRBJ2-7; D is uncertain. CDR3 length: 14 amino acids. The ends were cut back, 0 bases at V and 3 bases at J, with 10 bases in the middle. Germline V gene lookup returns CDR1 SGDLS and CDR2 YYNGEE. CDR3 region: CASSVGPDFYEQYF. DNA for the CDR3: TGTGCCAGCAGCGTAGGTCCAGACTTCTACGAGCAGTACTTC.

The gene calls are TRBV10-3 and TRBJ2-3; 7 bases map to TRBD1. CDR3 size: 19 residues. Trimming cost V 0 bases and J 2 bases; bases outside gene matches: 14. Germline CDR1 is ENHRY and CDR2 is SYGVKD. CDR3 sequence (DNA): TGTGCCATCAGTGAGTCGACTTTGGGTACCGGGACAGTCACAGATACGCAGTATTTT. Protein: CAISESTLGTGTVTDTQYF.

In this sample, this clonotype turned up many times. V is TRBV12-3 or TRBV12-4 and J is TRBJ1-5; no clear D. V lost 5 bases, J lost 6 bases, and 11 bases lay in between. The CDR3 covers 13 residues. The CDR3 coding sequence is TGTGCCAGCAGTGTACGGGAGCCTCAGCCCCAGCATTTT. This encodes CASSVREPQPQHF.